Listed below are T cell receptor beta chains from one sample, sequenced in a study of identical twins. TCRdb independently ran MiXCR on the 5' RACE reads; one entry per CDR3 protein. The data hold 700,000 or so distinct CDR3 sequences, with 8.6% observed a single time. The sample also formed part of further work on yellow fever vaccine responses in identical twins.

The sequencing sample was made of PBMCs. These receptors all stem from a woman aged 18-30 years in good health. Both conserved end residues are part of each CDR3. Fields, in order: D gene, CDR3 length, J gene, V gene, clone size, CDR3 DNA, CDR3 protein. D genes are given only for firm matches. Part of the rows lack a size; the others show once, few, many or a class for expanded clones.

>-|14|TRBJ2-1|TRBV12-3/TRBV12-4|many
TGTGCCAGCAGGGCGGAGTGGGGGACCAATGAGCAGTTCTTC
CASRAEWGTNEQFF
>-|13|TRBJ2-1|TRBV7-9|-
TGTGCCAGCAGCTTACAACAGGAATATGAGCAGTTCTTC
CASSLQQEYEQFF
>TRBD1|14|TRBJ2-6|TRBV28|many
TGTGCCAGCAGTGAACAGGGGCTTGCCTATGTCCTGACTTTC
CASSEQGLAYVLTF
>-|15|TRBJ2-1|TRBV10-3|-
TGTGCCATCAGTGAGTCGGGGGGGCCGGTCAATGAGCAGTTCTTC
CAISESGGPVNEQFF
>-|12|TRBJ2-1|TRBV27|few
TGTGCCAGCGGATTAATTACCCCGCCGCAGTTCTTC
CASGLITPPQFF
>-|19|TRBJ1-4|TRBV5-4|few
TGTGCCAGCAGCTTTGAGGGCAGGCCCATACCTCCAACTAATGAAAAACTGTTTTTT
CASSFEGRPIPPTNEKLFF
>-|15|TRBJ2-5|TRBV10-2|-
TGCGCCAGCAGTGATAGATCGGAGGGTCAAGAGACCCAGTACTTC
CASSDRSEGQETQYF
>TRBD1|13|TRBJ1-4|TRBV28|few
TGTGCCAGCAGTCCCGGGACAGTTGAAAAACTGTTTTTT
CASSPGTVEKLFF
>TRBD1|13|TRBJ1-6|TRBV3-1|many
TGTGCCAGCAGGGGACAGGGGTCCTCACCCCTCCACTTT
CASRGQGSSPLHF
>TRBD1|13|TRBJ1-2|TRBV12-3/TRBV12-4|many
TGTGCCAGCAGTTGGGGGACAGGGTATGGCTACACCTTC
CASSWGTGYGYTF
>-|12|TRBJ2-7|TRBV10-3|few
TGTGCCATCAGTGAGTGGTCATACGAGCAGTACTTC
CAISEWSYEQYF
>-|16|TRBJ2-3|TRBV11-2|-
TGTGCCAGCAGCCCGCGGCTAGTAGGGGTCACAGATACGCAGTATTTT
CASSPRLVGVTDTQYF
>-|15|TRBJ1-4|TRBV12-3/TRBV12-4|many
TGTGCCAGCAGTCCCCCCCGGGATGTCGATGAAAAACTGTTTTTT
CASSPPRDVDEKLFF
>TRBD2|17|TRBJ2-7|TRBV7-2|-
TGTGCCAGCAGCTTAACTGGTGGGGGGGGGTGTTCCTACGAGCAGTACTTC
CASSLTGGGGCSYEQYF
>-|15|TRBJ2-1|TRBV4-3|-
TGCGCCAGCAGCCAAGATTTGACGGGCGCTAGAGAGCAGTTCTTC
CASSQDLTGAREQFF
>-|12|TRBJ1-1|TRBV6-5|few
TGTGCCAGCATGAGGGGGGCGGTTGAAGCTTTCTTT
CASMRGAVEAFF
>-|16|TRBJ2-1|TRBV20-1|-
TGCAGTGCTGAATTTAGAAGCCCGAGCTCCTACAATGAGCAGTTCTTC
CSAEFRSPSSYNEQFF
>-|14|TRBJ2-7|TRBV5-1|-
TGCGCCAGCACCGTTCTCGAGGGGGCCTACGAGCAGTACTTC
CASTVLEGAYEQYF
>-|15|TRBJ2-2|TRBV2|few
TGTGCCAGCAGTGAAGCGGACTCCAACACCGGGGAGCTGTTTTTT
CASSEADSNTGELFF
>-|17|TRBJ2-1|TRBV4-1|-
TGCGCCAGCAGCCAAGACGCAGGCTGGGATTCCTACAATGAGCAGTTCTTC
CASSQDAGWDSYNEQFF
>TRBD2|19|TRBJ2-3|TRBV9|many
TGTGCCAGCAGCGTAGGGAGGCTAGCGGGATTCCGAAGCACAGATACGCAGTATTTT
CASSVGRLAGFRSTDTQYF
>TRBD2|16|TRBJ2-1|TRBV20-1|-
TGCAGTGCTAGAGACCTCACCGGGACTAGCGCCAATGAGCAGTTCTTC
CSARDLTGTSANEQFF
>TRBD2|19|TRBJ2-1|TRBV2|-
TGTGCCAGCAGTTCAATAGGACTAGCGGGAGGCCCCCCCTACAATGAGCAGTTCTTC
CASSSIGLAGGPPYNEQFF
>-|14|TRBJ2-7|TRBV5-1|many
TGCGCCAGTCGGACGTCAGGGGACTCCTACGAGCAGTACTTC
CASRTSGDSYEQYF
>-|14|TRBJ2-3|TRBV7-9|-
TGTGCCAGCAGCTTATCCAAATCCACAGATACGCAGTATTTT
CASSLSKSTDTQYF
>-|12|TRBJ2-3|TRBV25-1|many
TGTGCCAGCAGTGAACCCCTGAATACGCAGTATTTT
CASSEPLNTQYF
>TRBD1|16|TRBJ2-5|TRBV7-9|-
TGTGCCAGCAGCTTAGCGGTTGGGACAGGCACGGAGACCCAGTACTTC
CASSLAVGTGTETQYF
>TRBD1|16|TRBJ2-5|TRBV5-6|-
TGTGCCAGCAGCTTGGAAAGGACAGGGGCCGGTGAGACCCAGTACTTC
CASSLERTGAGETQYF
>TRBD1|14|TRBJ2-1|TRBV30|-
TGTGCCTGGAGTGCGGACAGGAGAAACAATGAGCAGTTCTTC
CAWSADRRNNEQFF
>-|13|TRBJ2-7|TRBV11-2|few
TGTGCCAGCAGCTTAGATGCGGGTGGCGAGCAGTACTTC
CASSLDAGGEQYF
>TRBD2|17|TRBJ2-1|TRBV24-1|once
TGTGCCACCAGTGACACTACGGGCCTAGCGGGAGACAATGAGCAGTTCTTC
CATSDTTGLAGDNEQFF
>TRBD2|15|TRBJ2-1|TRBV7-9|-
TGTGCCAGCAGCGGGGCTAGCGGAGGGCACAATGAGCAGTTCTTC
CASSGASGGHNEQFF
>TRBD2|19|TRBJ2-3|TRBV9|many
TGTGCCAGCAGCGGAGACCTCCGGCTAGCGGGTTCTAGCACAGATACGCAGTATTTT
CASSGDLRLAGSSTDTQYF
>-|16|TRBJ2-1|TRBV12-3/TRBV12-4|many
TGTGCCAGCAGTTTTCCAGCAGATGGCTCCTACAATGAGCAGTTCTTC
CASSFPADGSYNEQFF
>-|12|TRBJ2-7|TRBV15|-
TGTGTCACCGCCGGCGGATCCTACGAGCAGTACTTC
CVTAGGSYEQYF
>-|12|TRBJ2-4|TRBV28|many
TGTGCCAGCAGTTTATTACTAAACATTCAGTACTTC
CASSLLLNIQYF
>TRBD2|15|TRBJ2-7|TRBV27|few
TGTGCCAGCAGTCCGATACTAGCGGGAGTCCACGAGCAGTACTTC
CASSPILAGVHEQYF
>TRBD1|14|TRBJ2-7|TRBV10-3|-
TGTGCCATCAGCCCCGGGACAGGGTCCTACGAGCAGTACTTC
CAISPGTGSYEQYF
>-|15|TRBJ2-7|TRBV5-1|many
TGCGCCAGCAGCTTAATCGGAGTCCCAACCTACGAGCAGTACTTC
CASSLIGVPTYEQYF
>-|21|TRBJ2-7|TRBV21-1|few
TGTGCCAGCAGCACAACGATCCGGTGGATTAGCGGGAGTTACCCCTCCTACGAGCAGTACTTC
CASSTTIRWISGSYPSYEQYF
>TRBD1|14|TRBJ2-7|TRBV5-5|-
TGTGCCAGCAGCTTGTTGGGACAGTCCTACGAGCAGTACTTC
CASSLLGQSYEQYF
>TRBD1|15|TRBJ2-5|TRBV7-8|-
TGTGCCAGCAGCCCCACGGGACAGATACAAGAGACCCAGTACTTC
CASSPTGQIQETQYF
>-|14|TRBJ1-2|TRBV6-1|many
TGTGCCAGCAAAGAGCAGGGGTTGGCCTATGGCTACACCTTC
CASKEQGLAYGYTF
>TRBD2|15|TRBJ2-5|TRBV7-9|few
TGTGCCAGCAGCCCAGGACTAGCGGGAACAGAGACCCAGTACTTC
CASSPGLAGTETQYF